The rows below give T cell receptor beta chains drawn from one sample of a study of T-cell memory formation after mild COVID-19. From the 5' RACE reads, TCRdb called clonotypes with MiXCR, one entry per CDR3 protein. The repertoire holds 200,000 to 250,000 distinct CDR3 sequences, around 30% seen once, with over 10% in the top ten. The sequenced sample consisted of PBMCs or a T cell subset sorted from them (not recorded which). These receptors were taken from an adult woman who had mild COVID-19 (a few samples of this study predate the infection). Cell type and time point are not known. CDR3s include the opening cysteine and the closing phenylalanine or tryptophan. D genes are given only for firm matches. Only part of the rows carry a size: once, few, many, or a class if the clone is expanded.

J	size	D	V	CDR3
TRBJ1-1	-	-	TRBV15	CATSRDRPEAFF
TRBJ2-7	few	-	TRBV24-1	CATSDSSEQYF
TRBJ1-2	-	-	TRBV20-1	CSARPGPGVTSNYGYTF
TRBJ2-3	many	-	TRBV7-9	CASSLSRTDTQYF
TRBJ2-1	many	TRBD2	TRBV12-3/TRBV12-4	CASSWLAGLYNEQFF
TRBJ2-1	few	TRBD1	TRBV3-1	CASSPIGTGRYNEQFF
TRBJ2-1	few	TRBD1	TRBV18	CASSPLGQGSYNEQFF
TRBJ2-1	few	TRBD1	TRBV7-2	CASRGQGAALDSYNEQFF
TRBJ2-1	-	-	TRBV30	CAWSEHVVYNEQFF
TRBJ2-5	few	-	TRBV3-1	CASSLMGGAYQETQYF
TRBJ2-3	many	-	TRBV12-3/TRBV12-4	CASGRGAGTDTQYF
TRBJ2-5	-	-	TRBV19	CASSSRTGLRLKETQYF
TRBJ1-2	-	-	TRBV7-9	CASSLDRVSYGYTF
TRBJ1-6	few	-	TRBV20-1	CSARDRSGLDNSPLHF
TRBJ2-7	-	TRBD1	TRBV29-1	CSALAGTGRDEQYF
TRBJ1-2	-	-	TRBV6-1	CASRDGSASGYTF
TRBJ2-1	few	-	TRBV11-2	CASSLGGSTGHGQFF
TRBJ2-7	few	-	TRBV2	CASTTSEAGDEQYF
TRBJ2-7	few	TRBD2	TRBV12-3/TRBV12-4	CASSNGTSGNVYEQYF
TRBJ2-5	few	TRBD2	TRBV30	CAWSLTSGETQYF
TRBJ2-7	-	-	TRBV9	CASRSSEGYEQYF
TRBJ1-1	few	-	TRBV5-1	CASSLAPVFATEAFF
TRBJ2-7	few	TRBD1	TRBV7-2	CASSYRGSPYEQYF
TRBJ2-3	many	TRBD1	TRBV4-2	CASSQGQVGTDTQYF
TRBJ2-1	-	-	TRBV7-6	CASSPTAPNEQFF
TRBJ2-3	few	-	TRBV7-2	CASTRDGFTTDTQYF
TRBJ2-3	few	-	TRBV5-1	CASSLEDGSTDTQYF
TRBJ2-3	-	-	TRBV7-8	CASSLEAQPDTQYF
TRBJ2-7	-	TRBD1	TRBV20-1	CSAEGQVYEQYF
TRBJ1-2	-	TRBD1	TRBV12-3/TRBV12-4	CASSFTLGGTGDGYTF
TRBJ2-6	few	-	TRBV4-1	CASSQVGIGTGANVLTF
TRBJ2-3	few	-	TRBV4-2	CASSQDLVTGDTQYF
TRBJ1-6	-	-	TRBV20-1	CSAQPTLGYNSPLHF
TRBJ2-4	many	TRBD1	TRBV7-3	CASSFLQGAENIQYF
TRBJ2-1	-	TRBD2	TRBV7-2	CASSSRLAGRQFF
TRBJ2-2	few	-	TRBV9	CASSVQGMDTGELFF
TRBJ2-3	-	-	TRBV5-6	CASSLILLSTDTQYF
TRBJ2-3	few	-	TRBV11-2	CASSLLIDTQYF
TRBJ2-2	-	TRBD2	TRBV20-1	CSARASGSDTGELFF
TRBJ2-4	-	-	TRBV7-2	CASSLGNLNIQYF
TRBJ2-5	few	TRBD2	TRBV5-6	CASSLELAGVPDQYF
TRBJ2-5	few	-	TRBV7-7	CASSISGQKTQYF
TRBJ2-7	few	-	TRBV20-1	CSARGGEGASYEQYF